These T cell receptor beta chains were read from a single sample in a study of blood T cells in healthy people across ages. One entry per CDR3 protein, called by TCRdb with MiXCR from the 5' RACE reads. The repertoire holds about 1.4 million distinct CDR3 sequences, with approximately 59% as singletons. Specimen: blood. These receptor sequences come from a man between 18 and 29 years old in good health. Each CDR3 is given without its conserved first and last residue. The order of the fields is V gene, J gene, CDR3 protein.

v_call: TRBV14
j_call: TRBJ1-1
cdr3_aa: ASSLHPGLVTEAF

v_call: TRBV28
j_call: TRBJ2-6
cdr3_aa: ASSTTDGTGISGANVLT

v_call: TRBV5-1
j_call: TRBJ1-1
cdr3_aa: ASSRGTGMSTEAF

v_call: TRBV4-2
j_call: TRBJ1-2
cdr3_aa: ASSQTTAGVYGYT

v_call: TRBV7-9
j_call: TRBJ1-1
cdr3_aa: ASSPLGQKMNTEAF

v_call: TRBV7-9
j_call: TRBJ2-1
cdr3_aa: ASIVRNEPTHEQF

v_call: TRBV18
j_call: TRBJ2-5
cdr3_aa: ASSPTGGSETQY

v_call: TRBV4-3
j_call: TRBJ2-2
cdr3_aa: ASSHNRGTGELF

v_call: TRBV7-2
j_call: TRBJ2-6
cdr3_aa: ASSFLRDRKASGANVLT

v_call: TRBV5-1
j_call: TRBJ2-5
cdr3_aa: ASSHTSEETQY

v_call: TRBV20-1
j_call: TRBJ2-7
cdr3_aa: SARDEGGQGITYEQY

v_call: TRBV20-1
j_call: .
cdr3_aa: SARLAGAIEYEQY

v_call: TRBV11-2
j_call: TRBJ1-5
cdr3_aa: ASSLGVGGIQSQPQH

v_call: TRBV20-1
j_call: TRBJ2-5
cdr3_aa: SAEDRLQETQY

v_call: TRBV24-1
j_call: TRBJ2-1
cdr3_aa: ATHGEGYEQF

v_call: TRBV19
j_call: TRBJ2-7
cdr3_aa: ASTGTESYEQY

v_call: TRBV20-1
j_call: TRBJ2-4
cdr3_aa: SASPDTRRNIQY

v_call: TRBV7-2
j_call: TRBJ2-1
cdr3_aa: ASSLAKLKDNEQF

v_call: TRBV24-1
j_call: TRBJ2-1
cdr3_aa: ATSAKQGTLNEQF

v_call: TRBV4-1
j_call: TRBJ2-7
cdr3_aa: ASSQSSDRSGEQY

v_call: TRBV5-6
j_call: TRBJ1-1
cdr3_aa: ASSPTAGGNTEAF

v_call: TRBV5-1
j_call: .
cdr3_aa: ASTPLAGVSNEQY

v_call: TRBV5-5
j_call: TRBJ2-1
cdr3_aa: ASSFLAGDLNEQF

v_call: TRBV4-1
j_call: TRBJ2-1
cdr3_aa: ASSQNEADYNEQF

v_call: TRBV20-1
j_call: TRBJ2-1
cdr3_aa: SAETGTSYNEQF

v_call: TRBV28
j_call: TRBJ1-2
cdr3_aa: ASSAPGGGFIDGYT

v_call: TRBV20-1
j_call: TRBJ2-7
cdr3_aa: SARGLYSYEQY

v_call: TRBV7-9
j_call: TRBJ2-7
cdr3_aa: AGSPAAYEQY

v_call: TRBV28
j_call: TRBJ2-7
cdr3_aa: ASTTGTVYNEQY

v_call: TRBV5-5
j_call: TRBJ2-1
cdr3_aa: ASSLAGGIEQF

v_call: TRBV27
j_call: TRBJ1-6
cdr3_aa: ASSPWTGESPLH

v_call: TRBV5-1
j_call: TRBJ2-5
cdr3_aa: ASNGRAGKIETQY

v_call: TRBV6-1
j_call: TRBJ1-5
cdr3_aa: ASIDTADQPQH

v_call: TRBV28
j_call: TRBJ2-3
cdr3_aa: ATQTGLAGHGSQY

v_call: TRBV9
j_call: TRBJ2-3
cdr3_aa: ASGGTNTDTQY

v_call: TRBV27
j_call: TRBJ2-4
cdr3_aa: ASSSLLDRAKNIQY

v_call: TRBV6-1
j_call: TRBJ2-3
cdr3_aa: ASTFTGGPLTDTQY

v_call: TRBV9
j_call: TRBJ1-2
cdr3_aa: ASSVSTWISYGYT

v_call: TRBV7-2
j_call: TRBJ1-5
cdr3_aa: ASSLRDRNQPQH

v_call: TRBV25-1
j_call: TRBJ1-5
cdr3_aa: ASSEFRQFADSNQPQH

v_call: TRBV4-2
j_call: TRBJ2-1
cdr3_aa: ASSQEDSGWGNEQF

v_call: TRBV19
j_call: TRBJ2-4
cdr3_aa: ASRSGQGRKNIQY

v_call: TRBV10-2
j_call: .
cdr3_aa: ASSEGGGIYEQY

v_call: TRBV20-1
j_call: TRBJ2-1
cdr3_aa: SATPAGVEVQWSKEQF

v_call: TRBV9
j_call: TRBJ1-1
cdr3_aa: ASSVDGSLMNTEAF

v_call: TRBV28
j_call: TRBJ2-3
cdr3_aa: ASSSGQGEQY